Following are 24 T cell receptor beta chains from one sample sequenced in a study of cytomegalovirus exposure and HLA in healthy donors. The study ran its PCR with 60 Vbeta and 13 Jbeta primers. Assay used: immunoSEQ multiplex PCR; TCRdb lists only in-frame clones, some missing. The data hold some 78,000 clones, with 70% to 80% observed a single time. The sample taken for sequencing was PBMCs. Receptor source: a man aged 35-49 years in good health and CMV-seropositive.

The chain couples TRBV6-6 to TRBJ2-1; weak D call: TRBD2 (5 bases). The CDR3 totals 15 residues. The germline V gene has CDR1 MNHNY and CDR2 SVGAGI (reference sequence). V was shortened by 6 bases and J by 10 bases, with 22 bases between the two germline ends. In nucleotides, the CDR3 is TGTGCCAGCAGACCAGCCGCAAGGGAGCTTAGGGAGCAGTTCTTC. It encodes CASRPAARELREQFF.

The chain carries TRBV18 and TRBJ2-3; D remains unclear. Trimming removed 6 bases at V and 2 bases at J, with 9 bases between. Per germline, CDR1 KGHSH and CDR2 LQKENI. The CDR3 consists of 13 residues. CDR3: CASSSQDTDTQYF. The DNA of the CDR3 is TGTGCCAGCTCGTCCCAGGACACAGATACGCAGTATTTT.

The chain links TRBV30 to TRBJ1-1; tentatively, D is TRBD1 (5 bases). The length of the CDR3 is 12 residues. V was cut by 2 bases and J by 5 bases, with 9 bases left in between. Germline V CDR1 and CDR2: GTSNPN, SVGIG (reference sequence). The CDR3 coding sequence is TGTGCCTGGAGTACACGGGGGACTGAAGCTTTCTTT. Translated, it gives CAWSTRGTEAFF.

The chain couples TRBV6-5 to TRBJ2-2; TRBD1 might be the D (5 bases). Looked up from germline, CDR1 is MNHEY and CDR2 is SVGAGI. The CDR3 extends over 12 amino acids. The ends were cut back, 6 bases at V and 7 bases at J, with 9 bases in the middle. CDR3 sequence (DNA): TGTGCCAGCAGGCCAGGGCGCGGGGAGCTGTTTTTT. It is translated as CASRPGRGELFF.

The V gene is TRBV6-1, the J gene TRBJ2-5; weak D call: TRBD2 (6 bases). The V and J ends lost 8 bases and 11 bases respectively, with 24 bases between them. The CDR3 runs 14 residues. Germline CDR1 MNHNS, CDR2 SASEGT. CDR3: CASSPPEGPGEQYF. The DNA for the CDR3 is TGTGCCAGCTCCCCACCGGAGGGCCCGGGGGAGCAGTACTTC.

The chain couples TRBV30 to TRBJ1-1; TRBD1 matches 12 bases. Germline assignment: CDR1 GTSNPN and CDR2 SVGIG (reference sequence). The CDR3 runs 15 residues. V lost 8 bases to trimming and J lost 1 base; unmatched junction nucleotides: 8. CDR3 bases: TGTGCCCATACCGGGACAGGGGGCTGGAACACTGAAGCTTTCTTT. Amino acid sequence: CAHTGTGGWNTEAFF.

The chain carries TRBV4-1 and TRBJ2-1; the match to TRBD2 covers 9 bases. The CDR3 spans 16 residues. After removal of 0 bases from V and 7 bases from J, the junction contained 7 bases not matched to a gene. Germline assignment: CDR1 MGHRA and CDR2 YSYEKL. The CDR3 region has the DNA TGCGCCAGCAGCCAAGATTCAGCGGGGGGCGCGAATGAGCAGTTCTTC. This translates into CASSQDSAGGANEQFF.

The chain carries TRBV4-1 and TRBJ2-2; 15 bases fit TRBD2. The ends lost 4 bases at V and 5 bases at J; junction bases unmatched: 2. The CDR3 contains 16 residues. Germline CDR1 reads MGHRA; CDR2 reads YSYEKL. The CDR3 reads CASSPGTSGRTGELFF. CDR3 bases: TGCGCCAGCAGCCCCGGGACTAGCGGGAGGACCGGGGAGCTGTTTTTT.

The chain employs TRBV6-1 and TRBJ1-5, with 7 nucleotides matching TRBD1. CDR1 and CDR2 (germline): MNHNS, SASEGT. Losses at the gene ends were 2 bases for V and 7 bases for J; bases not matched to a gene: 8. The CDR3 consists of 15 residues. The CDR3 spells CASSENRGSGQPQHF. DNA for the CDR3: TGTGCCAGCAGTGAAAACAGGGGATCGGGGCAGCCCCAGCATTTT.

This chain uses TRBV9 with TRBJ1-2; the match to TRBD1 covers 8 bases. The CDR3 loop spans 19 amino acids. Trimming removed 4 bases from V and 6 bases from J; junction bases left unmatched: 23. Germline CDR1 SGDLS, CDR2 YYNGEE. The CDR3 coding sequence is TGTGCCAGCAGCCCAAGAGGTCTCGGGGCGACAGGGGTTATCCATGGCTACACCTTC. Protein: CASSPRGLGATGVIHGYTF. The full variable domain, with the rest looked up from reference TRBV9 and TRBJ1-2, is DSGVTQTPKHLITATGQRVTLRCSPRSGDLSVYWYQQSLDQGLQFLIQYYNGEERAKGNILERFSAQQFPDLHSELNLSSLELGDSALYFCASSPRGLGATGVIHGYTFGSGTRLTVV.

This sequence joins TRBV7-2 and TRBJ2-7; 7 bases agree with TRBD1. The CDR3 contains 13 residues. Germline-derived CDR1 and CDR2 are SGHTA and FQGNSA. V shed 5 bases, J shed 6 bases, and the junction held 7 bases outside the gene matches. DNA for the CDR3: TGTGCCAGCAGCCTCCGACAGGGACGCGAGCAGTACTTC. Protein sequence: CASSLRQGREQYF.

This clone was counted between two and nine times. The genes are TRBV7-8 and TRBJ1-5, with D possibly TRBD1 on 5 matching bases. Germline-derived CDR1 and CDR2 are SGHVS and FQNEAQ. This CDR3 comprises 16 residues. V dropped 1 base and J dropped 5 bases, with 15 bases sitting between them. CDR3 in DNA: TGTGCCAGCAGCTTAGGGTCGGTTGGGGCCGATCAGCCCCAGCATTTT. As protein: CASSLGSVGADQPQHF.

The gene calls are TRBV7-9 and TRBJ2-7; D might be TRBD2 (6 bases). The V end lost 6 bases, the J end lost 0 bases, and 18 bases lay between the germline ends. Looked up from germline, CDR1 is SEHNR and CDR2 is FQNEAQ (reference sequence). CDR3 length equals 16 residues. The CDR3 bases are TGTGCCAGCAGTCAAGTGGGCGGGGACCCCTCCTACGAGCAGTACTTC. This gives the protein CASSQVGGDPSYEQYF.

The J gene is TRBJ2-7, the V gene TRBV15; D call uncertain. Trimming cost V 3 bases and J 3 bases, with 9 bases left between them. Per the germline V gene, CDR1 is LNHNV and CDR2 is YYDKDF (reference sequence). The CDR3 has 13 amino acids. As DNA, the CDR3 is TGTGCCACCAGCAGGGAGAACGGCTACGAGCAGTACTTC. It yields the protein CATSRENGYEQYF. Using reference TRBV15 and TRBJ2-7 for the parts outside the CDR3, the full variable domain is DAMVIQNPRYQVTQFGKPVTLSCSQTLNHNVMYWYQQKSSQAPKLLFHYYDKDFNNEADTPDNFQSRRPNTSFCFLDIRSPGLGDTAMYLCATSRENGYEQYFGPGTRLTVT.

The chain links TRBV19 to TRBJ1-2; 9 bases line up with TRBD1. Trimming at V came to 7 bases and at J to 8 bases, leaving 5 bases not matched to a gene. The germline V gene encodes CDR1 LNHDA and CDR2 SQIVND (reference sequence). The CDR3 is 12 residues long. The chain's CDR3 is CASTGQGGGYTF. CDR3 DNA: TGTGCCAGTACGGGACAGGGCGGAGGCTACACCTTC.

This sequence joins TRBV11-2 and TRBJ1-3; no clear D. The CDR3 spans 14 residues. V was pared by 1 base and J by 4 bases, with 8 bases between. The germline gives CDR1 SGHAT, CDR2 FQNNGV. The CDR3 nucleotides read TGTGCCAGCAGCTTAGGAGGGTACGGAAACACCATATATTTT. Protein product: CASSLGGYGNTIYF.

This rearrangement joins TRBV29-1 to TRBJ1-3; 9 positions match TRBD1. Trimming removed 6 bases from V and 3 bases from J; junction bases left unmatched: 6. CDR3 length equals 14 residues. From germline, CDR1 is SQVTM and CDR2 ANQGSEA. CDR3 sequence reads: CSVAGTGSGNTIYF. The CDR3 DNA is TGCAGCGTAGCCGGGACAGGGAGTGGAAACACCATATATTTT.

The chain uses TRBV9 and TRBJ2-7, with D possibly matching TRBD2 (5 bases). V lost 3 bases and J 2 bases, leaving 9 bases between the germline ends. Germline CDR1 reads SGDLS; CDR2 reads YYNGEE. The CDR3 extends over 13 amino acids. The CDR3 is CASSATGTYEQYF. The CDR3 DNA is TGTGCCAGCAGCGCTACCGGGACCTACGAGCAGTACTTC.

V usage is TRBV6-5 and J usage is TRBJ2-5; a weak D match, TRBD1 (6 bases). Trimming removed 0 bases from V and 5 bases from J, with 10 bases in between. This CDR3 region has 14 residues. Germline loops: CDR1 MNHEY, CDR2 SVGAGI. CDR3 loop: CASSYSGQGETQYF. CDR3 sequence (DNA): TGTGCCAGCAGTTACTCCGGGCAGGGGGAGACCCAGTACTTC.

DNA of the CDR3: TGTGCCAGCAGTTTATGGGTCGCGGGCTCGGGCACAGATACGCAGTATTTT. This translates into CASSLWVAGSGTDTQYF. The rearrangement joins TRBV27 to TRBJ2-3; D may be TRBD2 (5 bases). The germline CDR1 and CDR2 sequences are MNHEY and SMNVEV (reference sequence). CDR3 length equals 17 residues. V gave up 1 base and J gave up 1 base, with 15 bases separating them.

The chain carries TRBV15 and TRBJ1-6, with 7 positions matching TRBD1. Germline V CDR1 and CDR2: LNHNV, YYDKDF (reference sequence). CDR3 length: 16 amino acids. V shed 5 bases and J 4 bases; nucleotides not matched to a gene: 8. The CDR3 bases are TGTGCCACCAGCCGAACCCCAGGGGGGTATAATTCACCCCTCCACTTT. It is translated as CATSRTPGGYNSPLHF.

Here the CDR3 reads CASSVQVNYGYTF. CDR3 bases: TGCGCCAGCAGCGTACAGGTTAACTATGGCTACACCTTC. This chain links TRBV5-1 with TRBJ1-2, with D possibly being TRBD1 (5 bases). This CDR3 has 13 amino acids. Germline V CDR1 and CDR2: SGHRS, YFSETQ. V was trimmed by 4 bases and J by 1 base, leaving 8 bases between them. Looking up the rest from reference TRBV5-1 and TRBJ1-2 gives the full variable domain: KAGVTQTPRYLIKTRGQQVTLSCSPISGHRSVSWYQQTPGQGLQFLFEYFSETQRNKGNFPGRFSGRQFSNSRSEMNVSTLELGDSALYLCASSVQVNYGYTFGSGTRLTVV.

This chain connects TRBV4-3 to TRBJ1-2; tentative D call: TRBD1 (5 bases). This CDR3 region has 16 residues. Germline CDR1 is LGHNA and CDR2 is YSLEER. With 0 bases removed from V and 2 bases from J, the gap between germline ends came to 13 bases. The CDR3 DNA follows: TGCGCCAGCAGCCAAGATGTTGGCAGGGTAAACTATGGCTACACCTTC. Translation: CASSQDVGRVNYGYTF.

The rearrangement joins TRBV6-1 to TRBJ1-3; no clear D gene. CDR1 is MNHNS and CDR2 is SASEGT in the germline V gene. V lost 4 bases and J lost 4, with 11 bases in between. The CDR3 is 14 amino acids. The CDR3 here is CASSARSPGNTIYF. The CDR3 nucleotides read TGTGCCAGCAGTGCCAGGTCCCCGGGAAACACCATATATTTT.